Sequencing of this TCR beta chain was carried out in a study of cytomegalovirus exposure and HLA in healthy donors. Study overall: Genetic ancestry analysis placed around 76% of the approximately 390 donors that were genotyped in the Caucasian-associated cluster.

V was clipped by 1 base and J by 8 bases; unmatched bases: 13. CDR1 is MGHRA and CDR2 is YSYEKL in the germline V gene. CDR3 size: 16 residues. The PCR was carried out with 60 Vbeta primers and 13 Jbeta primers. Only in-frame clones appear in the TCRdb table, and some are missing; sequencing was by immunoSEQ multiplex PCR. The sample carries 95,000 to 150,000 clones, about 79% recorded once. The chain combines TRBV4-1 with TRBJ1-2, with TRBD1 matching over 7 bases. This clonotype originated in a man aged 50 to 60 in good health and CMV-seronegative. The sample was PBMCs. Here the CDR3 DNA reads TGCGCCAGCAGCCAAGTTGGTAACAGGGGTGTCACGGGCTACACCTTC. Protein product: CASSQVGNRGVTGYTF.